The 13 T cell receptor beta chains in this list originate from one sample, sequenced in a study of blood T cell repertoires in COVID-19. This table comes from immunoSEQ multiplex PCR, and its TCRdb copy is limited to in-frame clones, with some not included. The sample has 250,000 to 350,000 clones; about 90% are singletons. Sequencing was carried out using peripheral blood. These TCRs come from a woman in her fifties or sixties who had recovered from COVID-19.

The CDR3 region is CASSQWGGESYEQYF. The CDR3 DNA follows: TGTGCCAGCAGCCAGTGGGGGGGCGAGTCCTACGAGCAGTACTTC. V is TRBV4-2 and J is TRBJ2-7, with D possibly TRBD2 on 7 matching bases. The CDR3 is 15 amino acids. Per germline, CDR1 LGHNA and CDR2 YNFKEQ. V shed 3 bases and J shed 1 base, with 13 bases lying between them.

This clone was detected a few times. The genes are TRBV5-5 and TRBJ1-1; D ambiguous. V was cut by 4 bases and J by 6 bases, with 16 bases left in between. Germline V gene lookup returns CDR1 SGHKS and CDR2 YYEKEE (reference sequence). The CDR3 has 14 residues. The CDR3 DNA sequence: TGTGCCAGCAGCACCTACACAGCTAGCCCTGAAGCTTTCTTT. It codes for CASSTYTASPEAFF.

V is TRBV5-4 and J is TRBJ1-2; TRBD1 is a possible D gene (5 bases). Germline V gene lookup returns CDR1 SGHNT and CDR2 YYREEE (reference sequence). The CDR3 has 13 residues. V shed 0 bases and J shed 8 bases, with 11 bases lying between them. CDR3 protein: CASSLVGVEGYTF. The CDR3 DNA sequence: TGTGCCAGCAGCTTGGTAGGGGTTGAGGGCTACACCTTC.

Notes on this clone: At one of its ends the junction is not consistent with the germline gene, which may arise from a read error. The chain is built from TRBV7-2 and TRBJ2-5; tentative D call: TRBD2 (5 bases). The germline V gene encodes CDR1 SGHTA and CDR2 FQGNSA. CDR3 size: 11 residues. The CDR3, as DNA: TGTGCCAGCAGCTTAGCACCGAGGGTAAACTTC. It specifies CASSLAPRVNF.

The count of this clone is one. The chain is built from TRBV12-3 or TRBV12-4 and TRBJ1-6; no firm D call. CDR3 size: 13 residues. The germline V and J ends were trimmed by 5 bases and 6 bases, with 8 bases remaining between them. CDR3 bases: TGTGCCAGCAGTCCCTGGGCTAATTCACCCCTCCACTTT. Translating it yields CASSPWANSPLHF.

This clone was observed a handful of times. The rearrangement uses TRBV6-4 and TRBJ2-1; 12 bases map to TRBD2. Germline CDR1 and CDR2: MRHNA and SNTAGT. Losses at the gene ends were 6 bases for V and 8 bases for J; bases not matched to a gene: 8. This CDR3 spans 15 amino acids. The CDR3 DNA reads TGTGCCAGCAGCCCTTCTAGCGGGGGGGCCCATGAGCAGTTCTTC. Protein: CASSPSSGGAHEQFF.

V gene TRBV19 combines with J gene TRBJ1-3, with D unclear. V lost 4 bases to trimming and J lost 4 bases, with 11 bases between them. CDR3 length equals 14 residues. Germline V gene sequence: CDR1 LNHDA, CDR2 SQIVND (reference sequence). The CDR3 region has the DNA TGTGCCAGTAGTACCTCCTCAGGAGGAAACACCATATATTTT. This encodes CASSTSSGGNTIYF.

This clone was detected once. The chain joins TRBV29-1 to TRBJ2-5; D possibly corresponds to TRBD2 (5 bases). V lost 4 bases and J 2 bases, leaving 14 bases between the germline ends. CDR1 is SQVTM, CDR2 ANQGSEA, per germline. This CDR3 contains 14 residues. CDR3 sequence reads: CSVGFAGVQETQYF. The CDR3 DNA reads as TGCAGCGTTGGTTTCGCGGGCGTACAAGAGACCCAGTACTTC. Full variable domain (rest looked up from reference TRBV29-1 and TRBJ2-5): SAVISQKPSRDICQRGTSLTIQCQVDSQVTMMFWYRQQPGQSLTLIATANQGSEATYESGFVIDKFPISRPNLTFSTLTVSNMSPEDSSIYLCSVGFAGVQETQYFGPGTRLLVL.

CDR3 coding DNA: TGTGCCAGTAGTTCGAGGACAGGGAACACTGAAGCTTTCTTT. It specifies CASSSRTGNTEAFF. This sequence joins TRBV19 and TRBJ1-1; 7 bases fit TRBD1. Germline V gene data show CDR1 as LNHDA and CDR2 as SQIVND (reference sequence). Trimming took 5 bases from V and 1 from J; bases not matched to a gene: 4. The CDR3 runs 14 residues.

This clone came up a few times. The chain links TRBV5-1 to TRBJ2-1, with D possibly TRBD2 on 5 matching bases. Trimming took 4 bases from V and 4 from J, leaving 12 bases between them. The length of the CDR3 is 14 residues. Germline CDR1 reads SGHRS; CDR2 reads YFSETQ. In DNA, the CDR3 is TGCGCCAGCAGCCACTCGGGATCATACAATGAGCAGTTCTTC. Its translation is CASSHSGSYNEQFF.

The chain couples TRBV11-2 to TRBJ1-1; D is undetermined. The CDR3 has 11 residues. V shed 0 bases and J shed 10 bases, with 6 bases lying between them. Germline-derived CDR1 and CDR2 are SGHAT and FQNNGV. The CDR3 DNA reads as TGTGCCAGCAGCTTAGATCGGGTAGCTTTCTTT. This sequence encodes CASSLDRVAFF.

J is TRBJ2-7 and V is TRBV7-2; the D gene is possibly TRBD1 (5 bases). The CDR3 spans 16 residues. CDR1 is SGHTA, CDR2 FQGNSA, per germline. Trimming pared 5 bases from V and 1 base from J, leaving 18 bases between. Written as DNA, the CDR3 is TGTGCCAGCAGCCCGCAACTGTTACAGGTTTCCTACGAGCAGTACTTC. Its translation: CASSPQLLQVSYEQYF.

The V and J genes are TRBV27 and TRBJ1-6; 9 bases map to TRBD1. With 8 bases clipped from V and 3 bases from J, the junction kept 14 bases outside the gene matches. The germline V gene encodes CDR1 MNHEY and CDR2 SMNVEV (reference sequence). CDR3 size: 18 residues. CDR3 coding DNA: TGTGCCAGCGCGAGCAAGGCGCCGGGACAGGGCTATAATTCACCCCTCCACTTT. Translating it yields CASASKAPGQGYNSPLHF.